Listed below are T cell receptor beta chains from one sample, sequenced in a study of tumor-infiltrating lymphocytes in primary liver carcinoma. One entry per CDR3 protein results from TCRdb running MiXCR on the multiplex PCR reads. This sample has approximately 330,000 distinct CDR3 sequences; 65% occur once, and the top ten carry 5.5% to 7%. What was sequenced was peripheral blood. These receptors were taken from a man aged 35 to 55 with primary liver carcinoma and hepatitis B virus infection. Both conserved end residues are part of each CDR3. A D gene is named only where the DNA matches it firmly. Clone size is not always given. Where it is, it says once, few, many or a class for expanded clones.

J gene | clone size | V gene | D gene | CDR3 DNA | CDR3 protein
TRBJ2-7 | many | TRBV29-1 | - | TGCAGCGTTGAAAAGGACGACAACGAGCAGTACTTC | CSVEKDDNEQYF
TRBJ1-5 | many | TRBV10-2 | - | TGCGCCAGCAGTGAGGGGGCAGGGAGCAATCAGCCCCAGCATTTT | CASSEGAGSNQPQHF
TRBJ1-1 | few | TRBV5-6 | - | TGTGCCAGCAGCGGCGGTAGGTACACTGAAGCTTTCTTT | CASSGGRYTEAFF
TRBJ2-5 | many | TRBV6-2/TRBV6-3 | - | TGTGCCAGCAGTTTTCCGGGACGGATAGAAGAGACCCAGTACTTC | CASSFPGRIEETQYF
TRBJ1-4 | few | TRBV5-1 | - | TGCGCCAGCAGGCCTTCAACTAATGAAAAACTGTTTTTT | CASRPSTNEKLFF
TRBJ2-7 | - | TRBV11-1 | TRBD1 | TGTGTCAGCTGCTTGGACAGGTTCTCTGAGCAGTACTTC | CVSCLDRFSEQYF
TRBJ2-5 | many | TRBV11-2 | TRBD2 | TGTGCCAGCAGCCCTAGCGGGACCCGACAAGAGACCCAGTACTTC | CASSPSGTRQETQYF
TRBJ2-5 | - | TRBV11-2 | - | TGTACCAGCAGCTTTGAGGGCAGAAGGGGAGAGACCCAGTACTTC | CTSSFEGRRGETQYF
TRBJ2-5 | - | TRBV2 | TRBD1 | TGTGCCAGCAGTGAATACCAACAGGGGGGATTCGAGTACTTC | CASSEYQQGGFEYF
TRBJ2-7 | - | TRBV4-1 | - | TGCGCCAGCAGCCAAAGTTCAAGGGCTAGCGACCCCTACGAGCAGTACTTC | CASSQSSRASDPYEQYF
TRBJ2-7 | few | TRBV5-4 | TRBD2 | TGTGCCAGCAGCTTGGTCGGTGGCGGGAGCCACGAGCAGTACTTC | CASSLVGGGSHEQYF
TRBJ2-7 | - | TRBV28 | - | TGTGCCAGCAGCCCCGGACTGAACTACGAGCAGTACTTC | CASSPGLNYEQYF